This TCR beta chain was captured in a study of T-cell memory formation after mild COVID-19 (dated by TCRdb to the early 2020s). Regarding the complete study: Most TCR sequence clusters were specific to one of the two donors. T-cell clones expanding and contracting after mild COVID-19 in a couple of donors were tracked by longitudinal TCRalpha and TCRbeta repertoire sequencing. The cohort comprised two young, previously healthy adult volunteers, one female and one male.

The sequencer listed for this sample is Illumina NovaSeq 6000. Using 5'RACE with constant-segment primers, TCRalpha and TCRbeta cDNA libraries were constructed, with sample barcodes and unique molecular identifiers added in the process. RNA was extracted from every sample with Trizol reagent. The libraries were amplified in two PCR steps, and the second step added a second sample barcode and Illumina TruSeq adapters. Libraries were sequenced on an Illumina NovaSeq with 2 x 150 bp paired-end reads. Under the source paper's analysis protocol: The reads were demultiplexed and collapsed into UMI-guided consensus sequences using migec v1.2.7. Using mixcr v2.1.11, UMI consensuses were aligned to TRA and TRB V and J templates and then assembled into clonotypes. Clonotypes were classified as expanded or contracted when called significant by both edgeR and NoisET, with noise models trained on biological replicates. For edgeR calls, a false discovery rate-adjusted p below 0.01 and a log2 fold-change threshold of 1 were applied. PCA with hierarchical clustering of max-normalized trajectories of the 1000 most abundant clonotypes was used as exploratory dynamics analysis. Separately sequenced CD4+ and CD8+ repertoires were used to assign the CD4 or CD8 phenotype of responding clones. TCRdb reprocessed the public reads (quality trimming at Q25 with fastp, clone calling with MiXCR) and kept in-frame beta chains. All rows with the same CDR3 protein become a single entry with the most common DNA and genes. The authors' filters were not applied to this entry. This sample gives about 250,000 distinct CDR3 sequences in total; roughly 17% of them show up just once. Jointly, the top ten make up roughly 24% of the sample.

PBMCs were isolated by Ficoll-Paque density gradient centrifugation. Worth noting for this clonotype: The antigen it recognizes is unknown. No base quality information exists; no much larger clone differs at one position.

Study-level results and caveats: Contracting CD4+ clones were found mainly in CM and EM memory subsets, while CD8+ clones were enriched in EMRA. The study covered only a couple of mild cases, and larger cohorts including severe cases with pre-infection samples were considered necessary. Some responding clones were detected in pre-infection memory, suggesting pre-existing cross-reactive memory T cells joined the SARS-CoV-2 response. SARS-CoV-2 specificity was not confirmed for the second-wave clones peaking on day 37. Balanced CD4/CD8 phenotypes were observed for clones contracting from day 15 to 85, whereas a bias towards CD4+ was observed for a second wave of clones expanding from day 15 to 37.

Sequenced sample: PBMCs or a T cell subset sorted from them (not recorded which). This receptor was identified in a man between 18 and 35 years old who had mild COVID-19 (a few samples of this study predate the infection). The sample titles of this study are shuffled in the database, so cell type and time point are left out; the donor was told from shared clones.

The nucleotides read TGTGCCATCAGTGATCAGCGTGCCCAGGGGATGGGTGGCTACACCTTC. Protein translation: CAISDQRAQGMGGYTF. The V gene is TRBV10-3 and the J gene is TRBJ1-2, and possibly TRBD1, on 6 matching bases. CDR1 and CDR2 (ENHRY, SYGVKD) derive from the germline V gene. The cysteine opens and the phenylalanine closes a CDR3 of 16 amino acids. Here the CDR3 DNA is all that survives: 48 bases in frame from base 1. The germline ends are 21 bases apart after V is trimmed by 3 bases and J by 7 bases.